The 19 T cell receptor beta chains below were found in one sample sequenced in a study of T cell responses to AZD1222 COVID-19 vaccine. The assay was immunoSEQ multiplex PCR, and TCRdb's table has in-frame clones only and misses some. The data show some 280,000 clones, almost 95% seen once. Sequenced here: peripheral blood, sampled 28 days after the second AZD1222 dose. These receptors were collected from an adult who received the AZD1222 COVID-19 vaccine.

The chain combines TRBV5-1 with TRBJ1-3; D might be TRBD1 (5 bases). Germline CDR1 and CDR2: SGHRS and YFSETQ. The CDR3 totals 15 residues. Trimming took 4 bases from V and 0 from J, leaving 11 bases between them. The chain's CDR3 is CASSASTVSGNTIYF. As DNA, the CDR3 is TGCGCCAGCAGCGCTTCGACAGTCTCTGGAAACACCATATATTTT. Looking up the rest from reference TRBV5-1 and TRBJ1-3 gives the full variable domain: KAGVTQTPRYLIKTRGQQVTLSCSPISGHRSVSWYQQTPGQGLQFLFEYFSETQRNKGNFPGRFSGRQFSNSRSEMNVSTLELGDSALYLCASSASTVSGNTIYFGEGSWLTVV.

The chain joins TRBV11-3 to TRBJ2-2, with D perhaps matching TRBD1 (6 bases). V gave up 5 bases and J gave up 0 bases, with 10 bases separating them. Germline V gene sequence: CDR1 SGHNT, CDR2 YENEEA. CDR3 length: 15 residues. CDR3 amino acids: CASSPDSANTGELFF. The CDR3 nucleotides are TGTGCCAGCAGCCCGGACAGTGCGAACACCGGGGAGCTGTTTTTT.

The gene calls are TRBV5-4 and TRBJ2-7; 8 bases align to TRBD2. Germline-derived CDR1 and CDR2 are SGHNT and YYREEE (reference sequence). CDR3 length: 14 residues. V lost 2 bases, J lost 4 bases, and 5 bases stayed unmatched. CDR3 in amino acids: CASSLRGRRYEQYF. CDR3 bases: TGTGCCAGCAGCTTACGCGGGAGGAGGTACGAGCAGTACTTC. Together with reference TRBV5-4 and TRBJ2-7, the CDR3 gives the full variable domain: ETGVTQSPTHLIKTRGQQVTLRCSSQSGHNTVSWYQQALGQGPQFIFQYYREEENGRGNFPPRFSGLQFPNYSSELNVNALELDDSALYLCASSLRGRRYEQYFGPGTRLTVT.

This chain connects TRBV7-2 to TRBJ2-1, with 11 bases matching TRBD2. CDR3 size: 16 residues. Per germline, CDR1 SGHTA and CDR2 FQGNSA. Losses at the gene ends were 5 bases for V and 0 bases for J; bases not matched to a gene: 3. The CDR3 loop is CASSATSGSSYNEQFF. The CDR3 region has the DNA TGTGCCAGCAGCGCCACTAGCGGGAGCTCCTACAATGAGCAGTTCTTC.

The chain carries TRBV28 and TRBJ1-2; D not certain. The V end lost 10 bases, the J end lost 5 bases, and 14 bases lay between the germline ends. This CDR3 is built from 12 residues. Germline CDR1 and CDR2: MDHEN and SYDVKM. The CDR3 region is CAITGSPYGYTF. The CDR3 DNA reads as TGTGCCATCACGGGCTCCCCGTATGGCTACACCTTC.

The rearrangement uses TRBV3-1 (or the pseudogene TRBV3-2) and TRBJ2-2; D unresolved. This CDR3 comprises 15 residues. Germline CDR1 and CDR2: LGHDT and YNNKEL (reference sequence). V was pared by 0 bases and J by 8 bases, with 13 bases between. The CDR3 DNA reads as TGTGCCAGCAGCCAAGAGGGGTCCGGAAGGGGGGAGCTGTTTTTT. Translating gives CASSQEGSGRGELFF.

V is TRBV27 and J is TRBJ2-2; D not certain. Germline CDR1 MNHEY, CDR2 SMNVEV (reference sequence). The V and J ends lost 3 bases and 2 bases respectively, with 7 bases between them. The CDR3 sequence is 14 residues long. The CDR3 DNA sequence: TGTGCCAGCAGTTTCGGCCTCAACACCGGGGAGCTGTTTTTT. It yields the protein CASSFGLNTGELFF.

The V call is TRBV5-1, the J call TRBJ2-1; possible D gene TRBD1, 6 bases. Germline assignment: CDR1 SGHRS and CDR2 YFSETQ. V was pared by 8 bases and J by 6 bases, with 15 bases between. CDR3 length: 13 residues. CDR3 coding DNA: TGCGCCAGTAACAGGGAAGGAGGCAATGAGCAGTTCTTC. This gives the protein CASNREGGNEQFF.

This clone was picked up a small number of times. The CDR3 loop is CASSPLGLAGVSSYEQYF. For the CDR3, the DNA is TGTGCCAGCAGCCCCTTGGGACTAGCGGGAGTGAGCTCCTACGAGCAGTACTTC. The chain recombines TRBV28 with TRBJ2-7; the match to TRBD2 covers 14 bases. The trim removed 6 bases at V and 0 bases at J, leaving 10 bases unmatched. This CDR3 has 18 amino acids. Germline lookup yields CDR1 MDHEN and CDR2 SYDVKM.

This rearrangement joins TRBV7-8 to TRBJ1-5; no firm D call. The V gene lost 10 bases and the J gene lost 1 base, with 11 bases spanning the gap. The CDR3 loop spans 13 amino acids. The germline CDR1 and CDR2 sequences are SGHVS and FQNEAQ. The CDR3 bases are TGTGCCACCGAGCCGGCGAGCAATCAGCCCCAGCATTTT. It specifies CATEPASNQPQHF.

The rearrangement links TRBV11-2 to TRBJ2-7; a possible D gene is TRBD2 (6 bases). The V and J ends lost 2 bases and 5 bases respectively, with 13 bases between them. The CDR3 is made up of 14 amino acids. Germline CDR1 is SGHAT and CDR2 is FQNNGV. In nucleotides, the CDR3 is TGTGCCAGCAGCTTACTCTCTGGGAGGAACGAGCAGTACTTC. This gives the protein CASSLLSGRNEQYF. The variable domain in full, completed from reference TRBV11-2 and TRBJ2-7, reads EAGVAQSPRYKIIEKRQSVAFWCNPISGHATLYWYQQILGQGPKLLIQFQNNGVVDDSQLPKDRFSAERLKGVDSTLKIQPAKLEDSAVYLCASSLLSGRNEQYFGPGTRLTVT.

This clone occurred once. The chain carries TRBV7-9 and TRBJ2-7, with no clear D. CDR3 size: 15 residues. The germline V gene encodes CDR1 SEHNR and CDR2 FQNEAQ (reference sequence). V lost 4 bases to trimming and J lost 7 bases, with 20 bases between them. This CDR3 is CASSSVRTTTGEQYF. The CDR3 DNA reads as TGTGCCAGCAGCTCCGTCCGGACGACGACCGGTGAGCAGTACTTC.

This clone was seen once. The CDR3 spells CASSLGNRGVGANVLTF. The CDR3 coding sequence is TGTGCCAGCAGCTTGGGTAACAGGGGGGTTGGGGCCAACGTCCTGACTTTC. This chain links TRBV5-4 with TRBJ2-6, with 8 positions matching TRBD1. The junction had 5 bases not matched to a gene; V was cut back by 0 bases and J by 3 bases. Germline CDR1 is SGHNT and CDR2 is YYREEE (reference sequence). CDR3 length: 17 residues.

The V call is TRBV2, the J call TRBJ2-7; D gene uncertain. Germline CDR1 reads SNHLY; CDR2 reads FYNNEI. CDR3 length: 11 amino acids. The V end was cut by 4 bases, the J end by 3 bases, with 4 bases between. This chain's CDR3 is CASSVDYEQYF. The DNA for the CDR3 is TGTGCCAGCAGTGTAGACTACGAGCAGTACTTC.

The chain uses TRBV7-3 and TRBJ2-2; a possible D gene is TRBD2 (7 bases). Per the germline V gene, CDR1 is SGHTA and CDR2 is FQGTGA. V was cut by 4 bases and J by 0 bases, with 12 bases left in between. The CDR3 is 16 residues long. CDR3 coding DNA: TGTGCCAGCAGCTCCAGGGGAGGGTCGAACACCGGGGAGCTGTTTTTT. It specifies CASSSRGGSNTGELFF.

J is TRBJ2-6 and V is TRBV28; D possibly corresponds to TRBD2 (6 bases). V gave up 0 bases and J gave up 1 base, with 19 bases separating them. CDR3 length equals 20 residues. From germline, CDR1 is MDHEN and CDR2 SYDVKM. CDR3 residues: CASSLWPGGASKSGANVLTF. Written as DNA, the CDR3 is TGTGCCAGCAGTTTATGGCCCGGCGGGGCGAGTAAGTCTGGGGCCAACGTCCTGACTTTC.

The genes are TRBV5-1 and TRBJ1-2; D gene ambiguous. The V end lost 0 bases, the J end lost 7 bases, and 7 bases lay between the germline ends. The CDR3 runs 12 residues. Germline V lookup: CDR1 SGHRS, CDR2 YFSETQ. Written as DNA, the CDR3 is TGCGCCAGCAGCTTGGGTCGCGGTGGCTACACCTTC. Protein product: CASSLGRGGYTF.

The rearrangement links TRBV5-1 to TRBJ2-3; D possibly corresponds to TRBD1 (5 bases). Germline CDR1 is SGHRS and CDR2 is YFSETQ. CDR3 length equals 15 residues. Trimming took 2 bases from V and 3 from J, leaving 13 bases between them. CDR3 DNA: TGCGCCAGCAGCTTCTTAGCCTCAGGGACAGATACGCAGTATTTT. This codes for CASSFLASGTDTQYF.

The CDR3 region has the DNA TGTGCCAGCAGTTCCCCCGCAGGGGGTCGGTACGAGCAGTACTTC. Translated: CASSSPAGGRYEQYF. The rearrangement links TRBV28 to TRBJ2-7; TRBD1 aligns across 7 bases. The CDR3 consists of 15 residues. The V gene's germline CDR1 is MDHEN and CDR2 SYDVKM. J gave up 4 bases and V 4 bases, and 10 bases lay outside the gene matches.